The entry below describes one T cell receptor (beta chain). Its antigen remains unidentified. An overlapping HIV-1 Gag peptide pool stimulated these cells at roughly 1 ug/peptide/mL. Sorted nonresponding memory CD4+ T cells were CD40L-negative, CD69-negative, CD45RO-high. Germline V gene sequence: CDR1 MNHEY, CDR2 SMNVEV (reference sequence). The CDR3 totals 14 residues. V lost 4 bases, J lost 4 bases, and 12 bases lay in between. This was the immunoSEQ version 4 assay in survey mode. Profiling relied on immunoSEQ multiplex PCR, and the TCRdb table lists in-frame clones only, not all of them. In the table there are about 40,000 clones, over 65% of which are singletons. The data stem from a study of persistence of HIV-infected CD4 T cells.

The V and J genes are TRBV27 and TRBJ2-3, with a weak D call TRBD2 (5 bases). The material was cultured CD4+ T cells from PBMCs, obtained from a patient who received antiretroviral therapy. The TCR sequence derives from an adult with HIV. The donor label of this sample is uncertain. DNA of the CDR3: TGTGCCAGCAGTTGGTCCGGGGTGGCAGATACGCAGTATTTT. This codes for CASSWSGVADTQYF.